This T cell receptor (beta chain) was obtained from a study of control samples from healthy donors and cancer patients. Sequencing was performed with immunoSEQ multiplex PCR; in TCRdb, only in-frame clones are kept and a portion is missing. This table has about 130,000 clones, 75% to 95% appearing once. Trimming stripped 6 bases from V and 3 bases from J, with 14 bases between. There are 14 residues in the CDR3. The germline V gene encodes CDR1 SNHLY and CDR2 FYNNEI. J is TRBJ1-1 and V is TRBV2; perhaps TRBD1 as D (6 bases). The sample was blood. The clonotype comes from a man aged 18 to 29 in good health. CDR3 protein: CASRVTGTDTEAFF. In DNA, the CDR3 is TGTGCCAGCAGAGTCACAGGGACGGACACTGAAGCTTTCTTT. Looking up the rest from reference TRBV2 and TRBJ1-1 gives the full variable domain: EPEVTQTPSHQVTQMGQEVILRCVPISNHLYFYWYRQILGQKVEFLVSFYNNEISEKSEIFDDQFSVERPDGSNFTLKIRSTKLEDSAMYFCASRVTGTDTEAFFGQGTRLTVV.